These 30 T cell receptor beta chains originate from one sample sequenced in a study of T-cell reconstitution after alpha-beta-depleted transplantation in children. As it was prepared, the TCRbeta library received unique molecular identifiers. TCRdb fed the PCR reads into MiXCR, producing one record per CDR3 protein. The repertoire has 100,000 or so distinct CDR3 sequences, over 6% of them found once; the top ten carry about 15%. Source: PBMCs, taken before TCRalphabeta/CD19-depleted stem cell transplant. The receptor set was obtained from a boy younger than 10 with acute lymphoblastic leukemia, due to receive a stem cell transplant.

This clonotype came up many times. This chain links TRBV6-2 or TRBV6-3 with TRBJ2-6; 10 bases match TRBD1. This CDR3 spans 17 amino acids. J was trimmed by 0 bases and V by 4 bases; bases with no gene match: 3. The germline V gene has CDR1 MNHEY and CDR2 SVGEGT. The DNA of the CDR3 is TGTGCCAGCAGTTTCTGGGACAGGGGCTCTGGGGCCAACGTCCTGACTTTC. This codes for CASSFWDRGSGANVLTF.

About this clonotype itself: At one boundary the junction diverges from the germline segment, which might be a read error. The chain couples TRBV6-6 to TRBJ1-6, with 9 bases aligning to TRBD1. Germline lookup yields CDR1 MNHNY and CDR2 SVGAGI (reference sequence). This CDR3 region has 12 residues. The CDR3 loop reads CASSYPQGQGYF. The CDR3 nucleotides read TGTGCCAGCAGTTACCCCCAGGGACAGGGCTACTTT.

This clonotype was counted at least ten times. The chain joins TRBV12-3 or TRBV12-4 to TRBJ2-2; D is undetermined. The CDR3 has 15 residues. V gave up 5 bases and J gave up 0 bases, with 10 bases separating them. This CDR3 reads CASSVIAANTGELFF. The CDR3 DNA sequence: TGTGCCAGCAGTGTTATCGCCGCGAACACCGGGGAGCTGTTTTTT.

This clonotype was picked up many times. This rearrangement joins TRBV20-1 to TRBJ2-1, with D perhaps TRBD2 (6 bases). Looked up from germline, CDR1 is DFQATT and CDR2 is SNEGSKA (reference sequence). With 0 bases removed from V and 5 bases from J, the gap between germline ends came to 14 bases. The CDR3 extends over 15 amino acids. The CDR3 sequence: CSARDLASVHNEQFF. Here the CDR3 DNA reads TGCAGTGCTAGAGATTTAGCTAGCGTACACAATGAGCAGTTCTTC.

This clonotype was recorded once. At one boundary the junction diverges from the germline segment, which might be a read error. J is TRBJ1-1 and V is TRBV10-3; D unclear. Germline loops: CDR1 ENHRY, CDR2 SYGVKD. The CDR3 has 12 amino acids. The CDR3 is CTISLGNTEAFF. The CDR3 coding sequence is TGTACCATCAGCTTAGGAAACACTGAAGCTTTCTTT.

This clonotype was seen at least ten times. The chain carries TRBV20-1 and TRBJ2-2, with TRBD2 as a possible D gene (6 bases). The germline gives CDR1 DFQATT, CDR2 SNEGSKA (reference sequence). V shed 8 bases and J shed 1 base, with 11 bases lying between them. There are 13 residues in the CDR3. DNA for the CDR3: TGCAGTCCCCGGGACTTGAACACCGGGGAGCTGTTTTTT. Protein product: CSPRDLNTGELFF.

This clonotype appeared many times. The V gene is TRBV4-3, the J gene TRBJ1-6; 12 bases match TRBD1. The germline V gene has CDR1 LGHNA and CDR2 YSLEER. Trimming took 0 bases from V and 10 from J; bases not matched to a gene: 4. The CDR3 extends over 16 amino acids. CDR3: CASSQDAGTGGSPLHF. As DNA, the CDR3 is TGCGCCAGCAGCCAAGATGCCGGGACAGGGGGCTCACCCCTCCACTTT.

This clonotype showed up many times. The chain joins TRBV5-1 to TRBJ2-5, with 8 bases that match TRBD2. J was trimmed by 4 bases and V by 0 bases; bases with no gene match: 11. Per the germline V gene, CDR1 is SGHRS and CDR2 is YFSETQ. CDR3 length: 17 residues. The CDR3: CASSLGGPGLVIETQYF. DNA of the CDR3: TGCGCCAGCAGCTTGGGAGGTCCGGGACTAGTTATAGAGACCCAGTACTTC.

Ten or more counts support this clonotype. The chain employs TRBV20-1 and TRBJ1-4; TRBD1 aligns across 7 bases. The ends lost 7 bases at V and 6 bases at J; junction bases unmatched: 5. The CDR3 is 12 amino acids. CDR1 and CDR2 (germline): DFQATT, SNEGSKA (reference sequence). The chain's CDR3 is CSGGQTYEKLFF. The CDR3 region has the DNA TGCAGTGGGGGACAGACCTATGAAAAACTGTTTTTT.

This sequence joins TRBV13 and TRBJ2-7; D is unclear. Deletions cut 2 bases from V and 3 bases from J, with 8 bases between. The CDR3 is 13 amino acids. Germline CDR1 and CDR2: PRHDT and FYEKMQ (reference sequence). In DNA form, the CDR3 reads TGTGCCAGCAGCTTAAACAGTGTCTACGAGCAGTACTTC. As protein: CASSLNSVYEQYF.

Only a few counts were recorded for this clonotype. The chain uses TRBV6-1 and TRBJ2-4; 8 nucleotides agree with TRBD1. The germline gives CDR1 MNHNS, CDR2 SASEGT. The CDR3 length is 14 residues. After removal of 5 bases from V and 3 bases from J, the junction contained 3 bases not matched to a gene. The CDR3 spells CASSQGASKNIQYF. The CDR3 coding sequence is TGTGCCAGCAGTCAGGGGGCGAGCAAAAACATTCAGTACTTC.

This clonotype was seen repeatedly, ten times or more. V is TRBV7-2 and J is TRBJ2-7; either TRBD1 or TRBD2 may fit D (6 bases each). V lost 1 base to trimming and J lost 4 bases, with 14 bases between them. In germline, CDR1 is SGHTA, CDR2 FQGNSA. CDR3 length: 15 amino acids. The CDR3 coding sequence is TGTGCCAGCAGCTTAGAGGGGGGTGGGTCGTACGAGCAGTACTTC. Translated, it gives CASSLEGGGSYEQYF.

This clonotype was seen at least ten times. The chain recombines TRBV5-1 with TRBJ2-2; D might be TRBD1 (5 bases). The CDR3 spans 14 residues. Germline CDR1 and CDR2: SGHRS and YFSETQ. V lost 2 bases to trimming and J lost 1 base, with 6 bases between them. Here the CDR3 reads CASSLGQNTGELFF. Written as DNA, the CDR3 is TGCGCCAGCAGCTTAGGACAGAACACCGGGGAGCTGTTTTTT. Full variable domain (remainder filled in from reference TRBV5-1 and TRBJ2-2): KAGVTQTPRYLIKTRGQQVTLSCSPISGHRSVSWYQQTPGQGLQFLFEYFSETQRNKGNFPGRFSGRQFSNSRSEMNVSTLELGDSALYLCASSLGQNTGELFFGEGSRLTVL.

This clonotype occurred many times. The genes are TRBV20-1 and TRBJ1-6, with D maybe TRBD1 (5 bases). CDR3 size: 16 residues. V lost 0 bases and J 7 bases, leaving 16 bases between the germline ends. Per germline, CDR1 DFQATT and CDR2 SNEGSKA (reference sequence). In DNA, the CDR3 is TGCAGTGCTAGAGAGGGAGGGGAGGTCAGCAATTCACCCCTCCACTTT. As protein: CSAREGGEVSNSPLHF.

This clonotype showed up many times. The gene calls are TRBV7-6 and TRBJ2-7; tentative D call: TRBD1 (6 bases). The V gene's germline CDR1 is SGHVS and CDR2 FNYEAQ. V gave up 8 bases and J gave up 0 bases, with 8 bases separating them. The CDR3 is 12 residues long. The DNA of the CDR3 is TGTGCCAGCGGGACATACTCCTACGAGCAGTACTTC. Translated: CASGTYSYEQYF.

This chain joins TRBV3-1 and TRBJ1-2; 7 positions agree with TRBD1. The length of the CDR3 is 18 residues. Trimming removed 3 bases from V and 0 bases from J; junction bases left unmatched: 13. Germline V lookup: CDR1 LGHDT, CDR2 YNNKEL (reference sequence). The CDR3 DNA is TGTGCCAGCAGCCATGGCCCGGGACAGAGTAGAGCTAACTATGGCTACACCTTC. Protein sequence: CASSHGPGQSRANYGYTF.

This clonotype was recorded many times. The chain employs TRBV5-1 and TRBJ2-7; perhaps TRBD2 as D (5 bases). Trimming took off 2 bases at V and 0 bases at J, with 12 bases between the two ends. Germline loops: CDR1 SGHRS, CDR2 YFSETQ. The CDR3 has 15 amino acids. The DNA for the CDR3 is TGCGCCAGCAGCTTTACTAGACCGAGCTCCTACGAGCAGTACTTC. Amino acid sequence: CASSFTRPSSYEQYF.

Ten or more counts support this clonotype. The J gene is TRBJ2-7, the V gene TRBV7-9; TRBD2 agrees at 9 bases. The CDR3 runs 17 residues. V lost 2 bases and J lost 1; bases outside the gene matches: 9. Germline CDR1 SEHNR, CDR2 FQNEAQ (reference sequence). This CDR3 is CASSLSYLAGSSYEQYF. The CDR3 nucleotides are TGTGCCAGCAGCTTATCGTACCTAGCGGGGAGTTCCTACGAGCAGTACTTC.

The chain is built from TRBV7-9 and TRBJ1-1; D gene ambiguous. Germline V gene lookup returns CDR1 SEHNR and CDR2 FQNEAQ (reference sequence). The CDR3 runs to 14 residues. Trimming stripped 6 bases from V and 0 bases from J, with 11 bases between. The CDR3 reads CASSRPGMNTEAFF. The DNA of the CDR3 is TGTGCCAGCAGTAGACCGGGGATGAACACTGAAGCTTTCTTT.

This clonotype has ten or more counts. The chain recombines TRBV11-2 with TRBJ2-7, with TRBD1 as a possible D gene (6 bases). Looked up from germline, CDR1 is SGHAT and CDR2 is FQNNGV. V lost 1 base to trimming and J lost 5 bases, with 15 bases between them. This CDR3 is built from 15 residues. CDR3 region: CASSLGATGSHEQYF. The DNA for the CDR3 is TGTGCCAGCAGCTTAGGGGCCACAGGGTCGCACGAGCAGTACTTC.

This chain links TRBV29-1 with TRBJ1-2, with D hard to call. The germline V gene has CDR1 SQVTM and CDR2 ANQGSEA. CDR3 length equals 11 residues. V was trimmed by 7 bases and J by 8 bases, leaving 14 bases between them. The CDR3 sequence is CSALDGEGYTF. The CDR3 DNA follows: TGCAGCGCCCTGGACGGAGAAGGCTACACCTTC. The complete variable domain, with remaining parts taken from reference TRBV29-1 and TRBJ1-2, reads SAVISQKPSRDICQRGTSLTIQCQVDSQVTMMFWYRQQPGQSLTLIATANQGSEATYESGFVIDKFPISRPNLTFSTLTVSNMSPEDSSIYLCSALDGEGYTFGSGTRLTVV.

This clonotype was recorded a few times. The chain couples TRBV4-3 to TRBJ1-1; D call uncertain. Germline CDR1 LGHNA, CDR2 YSLEER. This CDR3 contains 13 residues. V gave up 0 bases and J gave up 8 bases, with 10 bases separating them. CDR3 sequence reads: CASSQDMRREAFF. The DNA for the CDR3 is TGCGCCAGCAGCCAAGATATGAGGAGGGAAGCTTTCTTT.

This clonotype was seen repeatedly, ten times or more. This chain uses TRBV5-1 with TRBJ2-2; tentative D call: TRBD1 (6 bases). Germline V CDR1 and CDR2: SGHRS, YFSETQ. CDR3 length: 16 residues. V lost 1 base and J lost 6, with 16 bases in between. The CDR3 protein is CASSLKGREGAGELFF. Written as DNA, the CDR3 is TGCGCCAGCAGCTTGAAGGGCCGAGAGGGGGCCGGGGAGCTGTTTTTT.

This clonotype showed up many times. The gene calls are TRBV7-9 and TRBJ2-3; a weak D match, TRBD1 (6 bases). CDR1 and CDR2 (germline): SEHNR, FQNEAQ (reference sequence). V lost 1 base and J lost 6, with 20 bases in between. The CDR3 loop spans 17 amino acids. CDR3 residues: CASSLDRPDRLLDTQYF. CDR3 sequence (DNA): TGTGCCAGCAGCTTAGATCGTCCGGACAGATTACTCGATACGCAGTATTTT.

This clonotype occurred many times. This chain uses TRBV7-9 with TRBJ2-7, with D unresolved. The CDR3 contains 12 residues. The ends were cut back, 1 base at V and 3 bases at J, with 4 bases in the middle. Germline V gives CDR1 SEHNR, CDR2 FQNEAQ (reference sequence). The CDR3 loop is CASSLGRYEQYF. In nucleotides, the CDR3 is TGTGCCAGCAGCTTAGGTCGCTACGAGCAGTACTTC.

Details on this clonotype: Being one base from a much bigger clone, this may be a read error. V and J are TRBV12-3 or TRBV12-4 and TRBJ2-7; weak D call: TRBD1 (6 bases). The CDR3 has 14 residues. The CDR3 nucleotides read TGTGCCAGCAGCCAGGGGATTTCCTCCTACGAGCCGTACTTC. Translating it yields CASSQGISSYEPYF.

The V and J genes are TRBV5-1 and TRBJ2-4; D tentatively fits TRBD1 or TRBD2 (6 bases each). CDR1 is SGHRS and CDR2 is YFSETQ in the germline V gene. This CDR3 has 15 amino acids. V dropped 1 base and J dropped 5 bases, with 13 bases sitting between them. The CDR3: CASSLRYGGENIQYF. CDR3 in DNA: TGCGCCAGCAGCTTGAGGTACGGGGGCGAAAACATTCAGTACTTC.

This clonotype occurred a few times. The rearrangement joins TRBV14 to TRBJ2-3, with D possibly being TRBD1 or TRBD2 (5 bases each). The CDR3 has 13 residues. Trimming took 4 bases from V and 8 from J, leaving 13 bases between them. In germline, CDR1 is SGHDN, CDR2 FVKESK. CDR3 bases: TGTGCCAGCAGCCCGTTTACAGGAGGTACGCAGTATTTT. Its protein product is CASSPFTGGTQYF.

At least ten counts were recorded for this clonotype. The CDR3 nucleotides read TGCAGCGCCCAAATGGCAGGGTTCCACGAGCAGTACTTC. Translated: CSAQMAGFHEQYF. This chain links TRBV29-1 with TRBJ2-7, with a weak D call TRBD1 (5 bases). CDR1 SQVTM and CDR2 ANQGSEA come from the germline V gene. The CDR3 has 13 amino acids. The V gene lost 7 bases and the J gene lost 5 bases, with 18 bases spanning the gap.

This clonotype has a count of ten or more. The rearrangement uses TRBV12-3 or TRBV12-4 and TRBJ1-5; TRBD1 aligns across 9 bases. The CDR3 length is 15 residues. J lost 7 bases, V lost 6 bases, and 10 bases had no gene match. CDR3 nucleotides: TGTGCCAGCAGCGGAGGGACAGGGTCGGGACAGCCCCAGCATTTT. This sequence encodes CASSGGTGSGQPQHF.